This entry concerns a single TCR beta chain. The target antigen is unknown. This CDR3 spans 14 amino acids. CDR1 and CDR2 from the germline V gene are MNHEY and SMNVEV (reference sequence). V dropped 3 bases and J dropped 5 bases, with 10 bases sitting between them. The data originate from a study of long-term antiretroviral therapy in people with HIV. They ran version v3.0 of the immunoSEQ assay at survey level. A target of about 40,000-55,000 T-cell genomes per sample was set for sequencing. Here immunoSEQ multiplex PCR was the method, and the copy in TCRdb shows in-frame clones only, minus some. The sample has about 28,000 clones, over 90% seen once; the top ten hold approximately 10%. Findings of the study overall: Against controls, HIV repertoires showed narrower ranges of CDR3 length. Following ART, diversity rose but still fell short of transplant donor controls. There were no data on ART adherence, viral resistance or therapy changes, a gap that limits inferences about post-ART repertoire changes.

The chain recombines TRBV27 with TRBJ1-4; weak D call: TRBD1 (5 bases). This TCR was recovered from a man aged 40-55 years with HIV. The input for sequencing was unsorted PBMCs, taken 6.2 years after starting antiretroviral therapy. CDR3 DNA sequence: TGTGCCAGCAGTTTGGGGTGGGGGAATGAAAAACTGTTTTTT. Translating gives CASSLGWGNEKLFF.